This T cell receptor (beta chain) originates from a study of blood T cells in healthy people across ages. V lost 1 base and J 4 bases, leaving 13 bases between the germline ends. The CDR3 consists of 15 residues. Germline CDR1 and CDR2: LGHNA and YSLEER. The authors ran a second PCR of 7 to 11 cycles using a sample-barcoded 5' primer and a J-beta primer mix. TCRdb recomputed calls from the 5' RACE reads with MiXCR, one row per CDR3 protein. The top ten hold roughly 14% of the sample, which has 550,000 to 650,000 distinct CDR3 sequences, about 30% seen once. This clonotype originated in a woman older than 75 in good health. Sequencing used blood. The chain has TRBV4-3 and TRBJ2-5; tentatively, D is TRBD2 (6 bases). CDR3 sequence: CASSQGPSSAETQYF. DNA of the CDR3: TGCGCCAGCAGCCAAGGCCCCTCTAGCGCAGAGACCCAGTACTTC.